This T cell receptor beta chain was recorded in a study of Graves' ophthalmopathy and Graves' hyperthyroidism. Findings and limits, study-wide: Detection in blood was also observed for most expanded thyroid clonotypes above 0.001 frequency.

This clonotype was observed at least ten times. Antigen specificity is unknown. Ophthalmopathy donors showed moderate-to-severe activity, CAS ≥3, NOSPECS ≥4 and a duration under 3 months. The junction had 8 bases not matched to a gene; V was cut back by 2 bases and J by 2 bases. The CDR3 has 16 amino acids. Germline V gene sequence: CDR1 DFQATT, CDR2 SNEGSKA (reference sequence). Amplified material comprised TCR beta CDR3 regions derived from RNA transcripts. A first-round RT-PCR used HTBI primers, followed by a second-round multiplex PCR. Each CDR3 protein is one row after TCRdb ran MiXCR on the multiplex PCR reads. The table includes 350,000 to 450,000 distinct CDR3 sequences, about 18% detected once.

The sequence came from a woman aged 18-30 years with Graves' ophthalmopathy. The chain carries TRBV20-1 and TRBJ2-3; 9 bases match TRBD2. The specimen sequenced was peripheral blood. In nucleotides, the CDR3 is TGCAGTGCTAGACCGCTGCAGCGGGGGGTCACAGATACGCAGTATTTT. This gives the protein CSARPLQRGVTDTQYF.